This TCR beta chain was sequenced during a study of cytomegalovirus exposure and HLA in healthy donors. 13 Jbeta primers and 60 Vbeta primers were used for the PCR. The table came from immunoSEQ multiplex PCR; TCRdb's copy has only in-frame clones and leaves some out. The table lists 100,000 or so clones, 60% to 85% of them singletons, with about 2.5% in the top ten. Study conclusions and caveats: Sequences of the TCR beta chain were said to predict the HLA-A and HLA-B alleles of most subjects accurately. Further analysis, carried out later, found HLA-associated TCR beta chains more clonally expanded than equally common other chains.

This clone was seen a handful of times. The antigen is undetermined. This receptor was obtained from a female donor in good health and CMV-seronegative. Input material: PBMCs.

The CDR3 region is CASSAAGTGNQPQHF. The CDR3 DNA sequence: TGCGCCAGCAGCGCGGCCGGGACAGGGAATCAGCCCCAGCATTTT. J is TRBJ1-5 and V is TRBV5-1, with 9 positions matching TRBD1. The V gene end was trimmed by 4 bases and the J gene end by 4 bases; junction bases not matched to a gene: 6. The CDR3 totals 15 residues. Germline CDR1 SGHRS, CDR2 YFSETQ. The variable domain in full, completed from reference TRBV5-1 and TRBJ1-5, reads KAGVTQTPRYLIKTRGQQVTLSCSPISGHRSVSWYQQTPGQGLQFLFEYFSETQRNKGNFPGRFSGRQFSNSRSEMNVSTLELGDSALYLCASSAAGTGNQPQHFGDGTRLSIL.